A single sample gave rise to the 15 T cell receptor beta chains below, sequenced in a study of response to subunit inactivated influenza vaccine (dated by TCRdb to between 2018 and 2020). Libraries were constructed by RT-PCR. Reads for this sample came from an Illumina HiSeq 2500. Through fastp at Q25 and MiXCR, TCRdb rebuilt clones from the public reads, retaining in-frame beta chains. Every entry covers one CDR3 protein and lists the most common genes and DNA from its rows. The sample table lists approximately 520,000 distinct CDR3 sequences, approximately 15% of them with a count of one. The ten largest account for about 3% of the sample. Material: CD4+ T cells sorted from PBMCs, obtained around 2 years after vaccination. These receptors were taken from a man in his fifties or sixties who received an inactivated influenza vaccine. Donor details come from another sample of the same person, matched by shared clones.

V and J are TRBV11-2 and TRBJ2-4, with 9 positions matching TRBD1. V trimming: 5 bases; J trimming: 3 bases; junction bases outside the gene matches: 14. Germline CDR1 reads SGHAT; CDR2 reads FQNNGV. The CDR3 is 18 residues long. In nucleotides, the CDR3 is TGTGCCAGCAGCCACCGGGACAGGGACCAATTAAGCAAAAACATTCAGTACTTC. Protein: CASSHRDRDQLSKNIQYF.

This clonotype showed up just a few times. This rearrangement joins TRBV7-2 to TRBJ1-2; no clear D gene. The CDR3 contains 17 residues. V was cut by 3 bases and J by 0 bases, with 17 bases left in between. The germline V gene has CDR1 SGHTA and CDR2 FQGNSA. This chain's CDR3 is CASSFQLSTVSNYGYTF. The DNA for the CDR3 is TGTGCCAGCAGCTTCCAGCTGTCGACGGTATCTAACTATGGCTACACCTTC.

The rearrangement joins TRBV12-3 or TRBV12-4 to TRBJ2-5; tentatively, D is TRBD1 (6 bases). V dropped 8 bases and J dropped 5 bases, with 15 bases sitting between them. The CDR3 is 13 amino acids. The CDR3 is CASGRGSRETQYF. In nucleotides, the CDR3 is TGTGCCAGCGGTAGGGGGAGTAGGGAGACCCAGTACTTC.

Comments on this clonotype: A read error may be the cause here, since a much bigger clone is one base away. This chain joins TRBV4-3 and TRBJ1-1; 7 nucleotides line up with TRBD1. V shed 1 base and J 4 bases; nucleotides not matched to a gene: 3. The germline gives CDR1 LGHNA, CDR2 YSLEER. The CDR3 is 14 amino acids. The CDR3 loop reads CASSQGAGGTEAFF. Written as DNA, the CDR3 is TGCGCCAGCAGCCAAGGGGCAGGGGGCACTGAAGCTTTCTTT.

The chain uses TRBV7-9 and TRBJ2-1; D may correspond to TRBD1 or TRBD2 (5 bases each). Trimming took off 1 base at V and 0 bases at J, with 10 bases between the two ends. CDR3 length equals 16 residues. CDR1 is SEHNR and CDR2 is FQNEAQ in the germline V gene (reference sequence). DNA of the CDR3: TGTGCCAGCAGCTTAGTGTGGGGGACCTCCTACAATGAGCAGTTCTTC. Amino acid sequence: CASSLVWGTSYNEQFF.

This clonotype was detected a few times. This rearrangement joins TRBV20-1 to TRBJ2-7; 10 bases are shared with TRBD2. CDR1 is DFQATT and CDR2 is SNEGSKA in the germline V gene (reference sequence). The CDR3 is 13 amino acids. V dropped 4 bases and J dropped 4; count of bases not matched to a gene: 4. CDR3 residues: CSATRTSGYEQYF. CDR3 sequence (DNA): TGCAGTGCTACTAGGACTAGCGGTTACGAGCAGTACTTC.

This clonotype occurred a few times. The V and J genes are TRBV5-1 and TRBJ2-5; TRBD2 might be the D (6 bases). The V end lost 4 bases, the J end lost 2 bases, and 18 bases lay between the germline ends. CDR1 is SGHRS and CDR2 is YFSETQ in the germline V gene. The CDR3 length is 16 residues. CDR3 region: CASSPESPGTQETQYF. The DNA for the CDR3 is TGCGCCAGCAGCCCGGAATCCCCCGGGACTCAAGAGACCCAGTACTTC. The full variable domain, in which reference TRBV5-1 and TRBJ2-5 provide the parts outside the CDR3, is KAGVTQTPRYLIKTRGQQVTLSCSPISGHRSVSWYQQTPGQGLQFLFEYFSETQRNKGNFPGRFSGRQFSNSRSEMNVSTLELGDSALYLCASSPESPGTQETQYFGPGTRLLVL.

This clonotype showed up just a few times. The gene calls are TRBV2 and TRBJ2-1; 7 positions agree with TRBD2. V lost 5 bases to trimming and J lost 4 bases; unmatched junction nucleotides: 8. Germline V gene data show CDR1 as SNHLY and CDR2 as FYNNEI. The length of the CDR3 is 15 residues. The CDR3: CASSRASGPYNEQFF. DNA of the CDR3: TGTGCCAGCAGTCGGGCTAGCGGACCGTACAATGAGCAGTTCTTC.

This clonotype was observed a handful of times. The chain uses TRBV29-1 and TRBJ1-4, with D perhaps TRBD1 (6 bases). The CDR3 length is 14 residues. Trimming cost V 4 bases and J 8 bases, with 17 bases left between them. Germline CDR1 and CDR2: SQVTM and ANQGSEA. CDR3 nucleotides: TGCAGCGTTGCAATCACAGGGAGAGGAGAAAAACTGTTTTTT. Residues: CSVAITGRGEKLFF.

The CDR3: CASSRGLRAGLDEQFF. The CDR3 coding sequence is TGTGCCAGCAGTCGAGGGCTACGAGCCGGACTGGATGAGCAGTTCTTC. The V call is TRBV7-2, the J call TRBJ2-1, with D possibly being TRBD2 (5 bases). The germline V and J ends were trimmed by 6 bases and 8 bases, with 23 bases remaining between them. The germline CDR1 and CDR2 sequences are SGHTA and FQGNSA. There are 16 residues in the CDR3.

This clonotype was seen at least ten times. In DNA, the CDR3 is TGCAGCGTTGTCGGTGGGGTAGGGGGGGATCGGACTGAAGCTTTCTTT. This sequence encodes CSVVGGVGGDRTEAFF. The genes are TRBV29-1 and TRBJ1-1; perhaps TRBD1 as D (6 bases). The germline V gene encodes CDR1 SQVTM and CDR2 ANQGSEA. Trimming pared 4 bases from V and 5 bases from J, leaving 23 bases between. This CDR3 contains 16 residues.

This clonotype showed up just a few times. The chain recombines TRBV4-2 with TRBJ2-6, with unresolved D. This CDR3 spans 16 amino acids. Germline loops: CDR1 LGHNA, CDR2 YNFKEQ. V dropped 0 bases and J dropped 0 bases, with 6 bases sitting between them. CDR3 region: CASSQDPDSGANVLTF. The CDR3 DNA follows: TGTGCCAGCAGCCAAGATCCGGACTCTGGGGCCAACGTCCTGACTTTC.

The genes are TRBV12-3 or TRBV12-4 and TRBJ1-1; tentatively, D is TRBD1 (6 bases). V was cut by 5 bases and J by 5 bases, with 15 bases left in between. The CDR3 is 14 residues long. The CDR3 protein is CASSPGQFRTEAFF. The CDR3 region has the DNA TGTGCCAGCAGTCCCGGACAGTTCCGTACTGAAGCTTTCTTT.

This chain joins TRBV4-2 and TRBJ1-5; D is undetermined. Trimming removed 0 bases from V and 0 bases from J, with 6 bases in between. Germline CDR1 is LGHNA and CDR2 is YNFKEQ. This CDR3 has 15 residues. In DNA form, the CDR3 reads TGTGCCAGCAGCCAAGAGTGGGTTAGCAATCAGCCCCAGCATTTT. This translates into CASSQEWVSNQPQHF.

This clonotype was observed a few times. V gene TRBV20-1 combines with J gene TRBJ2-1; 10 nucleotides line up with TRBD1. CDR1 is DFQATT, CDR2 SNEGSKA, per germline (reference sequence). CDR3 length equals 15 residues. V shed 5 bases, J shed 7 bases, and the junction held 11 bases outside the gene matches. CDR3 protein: CSAGGRQGAVNEQFF. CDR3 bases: TGCAGTGCTGGAGGACGACAGGGGGCAGTGAATGAGCAGTTCTTC.